This passage covers 23 T cell receptor beta chains from one sample sequenced in a study of OX40 agonist ivuxolimab in advanced cancers. The data were produced by immunoSEQ multiplex PCR, yet TCRdb's version contains in-frame clones alone and is incomplete. The sample has about 63,000 clones, approximately 90% seen once. The sequences come from CD4+ or CD8+ T cells sorted from blood, collected in a trial of the OX40 agonist ivuxolimab. The receptors come from an adult with an advanced solid tumor such as melanoma, head and neck, liver or kidney cancer.

The V and J genes are TRBV5-1 and TRBJ1-2; tentatively, D is TRBD1 (5 bases). The CDR3 has 14 residues. The V gene lost 1 base and the J gene lost 4 bases, with 11 bases spanning the gap. Per germline, CDR1 SGHRS and CDR2 YFSETQ. This chain's CDR3 is CASSLSGAGYGYTF. In nucleotides, the CDR3 is TGCGCCAGCAGCTTGAGTGGGGCCGGCTATGGCTACACCTTC.

V and J are TRBV4-1 and TRBJ2-5; tentative D call: TRBD2 (6 bases). The ends were cut back, 0 bases at V and 4 bases at J, with 12 bases in the middle. The CDR3 totals 15 residues. Germline assignment: CDR1 MGHRA and CDR2 YSYEKL. The CDR3 coding sequence is TGCGCCAGCAGCCAAGATGGGTTGGGGGGAGAGACCCAGTACTTC. Amino acid sequence: CASSQDGLGGETQYF.

This sequence joins TRBV5-5 and TRBJ1-5, with a possible D match to TRBD1 (5 bases). This CDR3 has 15 amino acids. Germline CDR1 SGHKS, CDR2 YYEKEE (reference sequence). V lost 4 bases and J lost 1, with 12 bases in between. CDR3 region: CASSPPGESNQPQHF. Here the CDR3 DNA reads TGTGCCAGCAGCCCCCCGGGGGAGAGCAATCAGCCCCAGCATTTT.

This chain connects TRBV7-8 to TRBJ2-2, with 7 bases lining up with TRBD1. The junction had 5 bases not matched to a gene; V was cut back by 4 bases and J by 0 bases. Germline V gene lookup returns CDR1 SGHVS and CDR2 FQNEAQ. The CDR3 covers 16 residues. The CDR3 DNA is TGTGCCAGCAGCTCGAACAGGGGACCGAACACCGGGGAGCTGTTTTTT. It encodes CASSSNRGPNTGELFF.

CDR3 coding DNA: TGTGCCAGCAGCTGGGGCCAGCTTCCCGAAGAGACCCAGTACTTC. This sequence encodes CASSWGQLPEETQYF. This chain connects TRBV6-1 to TRBJ2-5; possibly TRBD1 for D (5 bases). This CDR3 has 15 residues. CDR1 is MNHNS and CDR2 is SASEGT in the germline V gene. V gave up 6 bases and J gave up 3 bases, with 17 bases separating them.

The chain carries TRBV5-1 and TRBJ2-1; 9 bases match TRBD1. CDR1 and CDR2 from the germline V gene are SGHRS and YFSETQ. The CDR3 totals 13 residues. The J segment lost 15 bases and the V segment lost 4 bases, leaving 11 bases of the junction unmatched. DNA for the CDR3: TGCGCCAGCAGCGGGACAGGGACCGTACATTGGTTCTTC. It specifies CASSGTGTVHWFF.

The rearrangement joins TRBV28 to TRBJ2-7; weak D call: TRBD2 (5 bases). The V gene lost 2 bases and the J gene lost 9 bases, with 11 bases spanning the gap. This CDR3 has 12 amino acids. The germline gives CDR1 MDHEN, CDR2 SYDVKM. The CDR3 sequence is CASSLEGVGQYF. The DNA of the CDR3 is TGTGCCAGCAGTTTAGAGGGAGTTGGGCAGTACTTC.

The table lists this clone with a count of one. The chain links TRBV28 to TRBJ1-1; TRBD1 aligns across 11 bases. Germline CDR1 reads MDHEN; CDR2 reads SYDVKM. The CDR3 runs 15 residues. Trimming cost V 1 base and J 7 bases; bases outside gene matches: 5. CDR3 protein: CASSLYPGTGGEAFF. For the CDR3, the DNA is TGTGCCAGCAGTTTATACCCGGGGACAGGGGGTGAAGCTTTCTTT.

J is TRBJ1-1 and V is TRBV11-2; TRBD1 agrees at 10 bases. With V trimmed by 4 bases and J by 6 bases, 8 bases remained unmatched. CDR3 size: 15 residues. The germline V gene encodes CDR1 SGHAT and CDR2 FQNNGV. The CDR3 nucleotides are TGTGCCAGCAGCTCCCCGGGACAGGGGTTCCCTGAAGCTTTCTTT. Protein: CASSSPGQGFPEAFF.

The rearrangement joins TRBV5-1 to TRBJ1-1; 10 nucleotides line up with TRBD1. CDR3 length: 14 amino acids. The germline V gene encodes CDR1 SGHRS and CDR2 YFSETQ. Trimming removed 4 bases from V and 3 bases from J; junction bases left unmatched: 3. As DNA, the CDR3 is TGCGCCAGCAGCCGGACAGGGGGGGACACTGAAGCTTTCTTT. This sequence encodes CASSRTGGDTEAFF. The full variable domain, with the rest looked up from reference TRBV5-1 and TRBJ1-1, is KAGVTQTPRYLIKTRGQQVTLSCSPISGHRSVSWYQQTPGQGLQFLFEYFSETQRNKGNFPGRFSGRQFSNSRSEMNVSTLELGDSALYLCASSRTGGDTEAFFGQGTRLTVV.

The chain links TRBV5-1 to TRBJ1-1; D is unresolved. The V gene's germline CDR1 is SGHRS and CDR2 YFSETQ. The CDR3 has 14 residues. The ends were cut back, 0 bases at V and 6 bases at J, with 12 bases in the middle. The CDR3 protein is CASSLGTSVPEAFF. Written as DNA, the CDR3 is TGCGCCAGCAGCTTGGGCACGAGTGTGCCTGAAGCTTTCTTT. The whole variable domain, remainder taken from reference TRBV5-1 and TRBJ1-1, is KAGVTQTPRYLIKTRGQQVTLSCSPISGHRSVSWYQQTPGQGLQFLFEYFSETQRNKGNFPGRFSGRQFSNSRSEMNVSTLELGDSALYLCASSLGTSVPEAFFGQGTRLTVV.

The V call is TRBV6-6, the J call TRBJ2-7; 10 bases are a match to TRBD1. The CDR3 has 15 residues. Germline V gene lookup returns CDR1 MNHNY and CDR2 SVGAGI (reference sequence). Losses at the gene ends were 8 bases for V and 2 bases for J; bases not matched to a gene: 9. CDR3 coding DNA: TGTGCCAGCCTAAGGAAGGGACAGGGGACCTACGAGCAGTACTTC. Protein: CASLRKGQGTYEQYF.

J is TRBJ2-3 and V is TRBV27; 9 bases are a match to TRBD1. The CDR3 contains 15 residues. The V gene's germline CDR1 is MNHEY and CDR2 SMNVEV (reference sequence). Germline trimming cut 6 bases from V and 1 base from J; bases unmatched to any gene: 5. The CDR3, as DNA: TGTGCCAGCAGCAACAGGGGGCCCGGCACAGATACGCAGTATTTT. Translated, it gives CASSNRGPGTDTQYF.

This clone has more than one count but fewer than ten. The rearrangement joins TRBV6-6 to TRBJ2-3; TRBD1 is a possible D gene (6 bases). V gave up 6 bases and J gave up 2 bases, with 15 bases separating them. This CDR3 is 15 amino acids long. Germline CDR1 and CDR2: MNHNY and SVGAGI (reference sequence). CDR3 DNA: TGTGCCAGCAGCAACCAAGGACAGCCCACAGATACGCAGTATTTT. Protein sequence: CASSNQGQPTDTQYF.

The V call is TRBV28, the J call TRBJ2-5; D is undetermined. V shed 2 bases and J shed 4 bases, with 11 bases lying between them. This CDR3 comprises 14 residues. Per germline, CDR1 MDHEN and CDR2 SYDVKM. This CDR3 reads CASSLTRPPETQYF. The CDR3 DNA reads as TGTGCCAGCAGTTTAACACGGCCCCCAGAGACCCAGTACTTC.

The V and J genes are TRBV6-5 and TRBJ2-2, with D possibly TRBD1 on 6 matching bases. Germline loops: CDR1 MNHEY, CDR2 SVGAGI. V was trimmed by 8 bases and J by 2 bases, leaving 9 bases between them. The CDR3 totals 13 residues. CDR3 coding DNA: TGTGCCAGCTGGACAGTAAACACCGGGGAGCTGTTTTTT. Protein sequence: CASWTVNTGELFF.

This clone was detected once. This rearrangement joins TRBV6-6 to TRBJ2-4, with 9 positions matching TRBD1. Germline assignment: CDR1 MNHNY and CDR2 SVGAGI (reference sequence). V was clipped by 5 bases and J by 7 bases; unmatched bases: 3. The CDR3 consists of 13 residues. CDR3: CASSTGGANIQYF. CDR3 nucleotide sequence: TGTGCCAGCAGTACAGGGGGCGCGAACATTCAGTACTTC.

The J gene is TRBJ2-7, the V gene TRBV28; 7 bases are shared with TRBD1. The CDR3 spans 12 residues. Looked up from germline, CDR1 is MDHEN and CDR2 is SYDVKM. Trimming at V came to 10 bases and at J to 1 base, leaving 4 bases not matched to a gene. DNA for the CDR3: TGTGCCACTATACAGGGGTCCTACGAGCAGTACTTC. The encoded protein is CATIQGSYEQYF.

The chain uses TRBV14 and TRBJ2-3, with D hard to call. Looked up from germline, CDR1 is SGHDN and CDR2 is FVKESK. The CDR3 has 14 amino acids. Deletions cut 4 bases from V and 3 bases from J, with 11 bases between. CDR3 region: CASSPPGSTDTQYF. The DNA of the CDR3 is TGTGCCAGCAGCCCCCCGGGCAGTACAGATACGCAGTATTTT.

This sequence joins TRBV6-6 and TRBJ2-5; maybe TRBD1 (5 bases). Per germline, CDR1 MNHNY and CDR2 SVGAGI (reference sequence). The CDR3 covers 14 residues. V was clipped by 1 base and J by 5 bases, with 11 bases between them. The CDR3 sequence: CASSYWAGRETQYF. The CDR3 bases are TGTGCCAGCAGTTACTGGGCAGGGCGGGAGACCCAGTACTTC.

This clone was found a few times. The chain recombines TRBV19 with TRBJ1-5; a possible D gene is TRBD1 (6 bases). The CDR3 runs to 15 residues. V gave up 7 bases and J gave up 4 bases, with 17 bases separating them. Germline-derived CDR1 and CDR2 are LNHDA and SQIVND (reference sequence). CDR3 coding DNA: TGTGCCAGTAATAGTCGGGACACCCTAAATCAGCCCCAGCATTTT. It specifies CASNSRDTLNQPQHF.

The chain carries TRBV11-3 and TRBJ2-5; 9 bases align to TRBD1. Germline loops: CDR1 SGHNT, CDR2 YENEEA. With V trimmed by 5 bases and J by 4 bases, 5 bases remained unmatched. CDR3 length: 14 amino acids. CDR3 loop: CASSLQGASETQYF. The CDR3 DNA sequence: TGTGCCAGCAGCCTACAGGGGGCATCAGAGACCCAGTACTTC. Full variable domain (outside the CDR3, taken from reference TRBV11-3 and TRBJ2-5): EAGVVQSPRYKIIEKKQPVAFWCNPISGHNTLYWYLQNLGQGPELLIRYENEEAVDDSQLPKDRFSAERLKGVDSTLKIQPAELGDSAVYLCASSLQGASETQYFGPGTRLLVL.

Judged by abundance, this clone is medium-sized. The chain joins TRBV4-1 to TRBJ1-2; D possibly corresponds to TRBD1 (5 bases). This CDR3 is 17 amino acids long. Per germline, CDR1 MGHRA and CDR2 YSYEKL. Trimming cost V 2 bases and J 4 bases, with 20 bases left between them. The CDR3 here is CASSQRVRDQSIYGYTF. DNA for the CDR3: TGCGCCAGCAGCCAACGGGTTAGGGACCAAAGTATCTATGGCTACACCTTC.